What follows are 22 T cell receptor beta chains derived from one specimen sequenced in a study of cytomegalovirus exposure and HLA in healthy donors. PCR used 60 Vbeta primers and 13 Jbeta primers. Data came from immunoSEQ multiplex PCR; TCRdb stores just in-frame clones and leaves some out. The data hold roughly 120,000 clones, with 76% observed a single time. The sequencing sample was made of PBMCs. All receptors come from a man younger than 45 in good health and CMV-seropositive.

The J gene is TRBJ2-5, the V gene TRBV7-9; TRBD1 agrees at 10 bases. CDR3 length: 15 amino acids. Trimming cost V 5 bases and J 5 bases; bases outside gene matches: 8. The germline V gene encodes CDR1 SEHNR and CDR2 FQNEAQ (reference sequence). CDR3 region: CASSPRQGAYETQYF. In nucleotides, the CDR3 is TGTGCCAGCAGCCCGAGACAGGGGGCGTACGAGACCCAGTACTTC. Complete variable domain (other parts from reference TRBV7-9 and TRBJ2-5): DTGVSQNPRHKITKRGQNVTFRCDPISEHNRLYWYRQTLGQGPEFLTYFQNEAQLEKSRLLSDRFSAERPKGSFSTLEIQRTEQGDSAMYLCASSPRQGAYETQYFGPGTRLLVL.

CDR3 sequence: CASSLMSRMSSRGEAFF. The CDR3 DNA reads TGCGCCAGCAGCTTGATGTCTAGGATGTCCTCTAGGGGTGAAGCTTTCTTT. The chain is built from TRBV5-1 and TRBJ1-1; a weak D match, TRBD1 (5 bases). Trimming shortened V by 1 base and J by 7 bases, and 23 bases separated the two germline ends. Germline loops: CDR1 SGHRS, CDR2 YFSETQ. The CDR3 runs to 17 residues.

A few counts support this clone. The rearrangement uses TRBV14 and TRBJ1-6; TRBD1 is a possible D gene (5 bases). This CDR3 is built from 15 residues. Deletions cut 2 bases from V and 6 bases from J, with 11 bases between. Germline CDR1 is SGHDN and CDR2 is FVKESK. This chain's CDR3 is CASSQQGLGNSPLHF. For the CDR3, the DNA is TGTGCCAGCAGCCAACAGGGCTTGGGTAATTCACCCCTCCACTTT.

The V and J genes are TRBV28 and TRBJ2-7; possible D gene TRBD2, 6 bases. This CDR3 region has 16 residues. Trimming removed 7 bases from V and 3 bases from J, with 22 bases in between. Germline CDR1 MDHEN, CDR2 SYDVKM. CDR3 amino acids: CASTKEGGALVYEQYF. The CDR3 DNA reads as TGTGCCAGCACTAAGGAGGGCGGAGCGCTCGTCTACGAGCAGTACTTC.

The CDR3 DNA is TGTGCCAGCAGCGTAGGGGACAGGGGGGAAACAGATACGCAGTATTTT. It yields the protein CASSVGDRGETDTQYF. This chain links TRBV9 with TRBJ2-3; TRBD1 agrees at 11 bases. CDR1 SGDLS and CDR2 YYNGEE come from the germline V gene. After removal of 0 bases from V and 3 bases from J, the junction contained 3 bases not matched to a gene. The CDR3 totals 16 residues.

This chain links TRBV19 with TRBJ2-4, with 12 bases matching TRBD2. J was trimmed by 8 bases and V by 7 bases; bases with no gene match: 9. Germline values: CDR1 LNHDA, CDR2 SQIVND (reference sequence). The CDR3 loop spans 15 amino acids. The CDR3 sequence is CASTVTSGGRDIQYF. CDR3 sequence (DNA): TGTGCCAGTACGGTAACTAGCGGGGGGAGGGACATTCAGTACTTC.

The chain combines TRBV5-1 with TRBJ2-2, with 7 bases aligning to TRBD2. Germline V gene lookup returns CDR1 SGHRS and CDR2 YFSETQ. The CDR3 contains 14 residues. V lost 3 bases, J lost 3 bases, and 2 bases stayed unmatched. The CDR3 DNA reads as TGCGCCAGCAGCTGGGCGGGGGACACCGGGGAGCTGTTTTTT. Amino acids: CASSWAGDTGELFF. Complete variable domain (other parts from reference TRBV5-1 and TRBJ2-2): KAGVTQTPRYLIKTRGQQVTLSCSPISGHRSVSWYQQTPGQGLQFLFEYFSETQRNKGNFPGRFSGRQFSNSRSEMNVSTLELGDSALYLCASSWAGDTGELFFGEGSRLTVL.

This CDR3 reads CASSIVTSGELFF. The CDR3 DNA sequence: TGTGCCAGTAGTATAGTTACTAGCGGGGAGCTGTTTTTT. The genes are TRBV19 and TRBJ2-2, with a possible D match to TRBD2 (5 bases). Per germline, CDR1 LNHDA and CDR2 SQIVND (reference sequence). The V end lost 1 base, the J end lost 7 bases, and 7 bases lay between the germline ends. The CDR3 covers 13 residues.

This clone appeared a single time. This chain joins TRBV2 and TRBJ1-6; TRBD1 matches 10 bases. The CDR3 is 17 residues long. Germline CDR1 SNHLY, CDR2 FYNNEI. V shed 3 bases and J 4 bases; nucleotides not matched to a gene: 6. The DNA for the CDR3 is TGTGCCAGCAGTGAGGGACAGGGGTCCTCTTATAATTCACCCCTCCACTTT. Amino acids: CASSEGQGSSYNSPLHF.

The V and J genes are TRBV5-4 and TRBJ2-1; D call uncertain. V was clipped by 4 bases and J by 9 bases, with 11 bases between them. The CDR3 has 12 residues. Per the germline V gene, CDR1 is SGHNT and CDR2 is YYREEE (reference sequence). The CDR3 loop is CASSAIASEQFF. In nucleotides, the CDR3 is TGTGCCAGCAGCGCTATAGCTAGTGAGCAGTTCTTC.

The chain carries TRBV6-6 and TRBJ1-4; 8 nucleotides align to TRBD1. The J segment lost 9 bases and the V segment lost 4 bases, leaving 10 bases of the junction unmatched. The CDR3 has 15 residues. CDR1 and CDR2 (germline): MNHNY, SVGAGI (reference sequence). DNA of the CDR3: TGTGCCAGCAGTTTCACAGGGGGAGTAGGTAAAAAACTGTTTTTT. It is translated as CASSFTGGVGKKLFF.

CDR3 residues: CASSSRVEKLFF. The CDR3 nucleotides read TGTGCCAGCAGTTCGAGGGTTGAAAAACTGTTTTTT. The gene calls are TRBV7-9 and TRBJ1-4; D not certain. The germline gives CDR1 SEHNR, CDR2 FQNEAQ (reference sequence). The CDR3 has 12 residues. The germline V and J ends were trimmed by 6 bases and 7 bases, with 9 bases remaining between them. The full variable domain, rest sourced from reference TRBV7-9 and TRBJ1-4, is DTGVSQNPRHKITKRGQNVTFRCDPISEHNRLYWYRQTLGQGPEFLTYFQNEAQLEKSRLLSDRFSAERPKGSFSTLEIQRTEQGDSAMYLCASSSRVEKLFFGSGTQLSVL.

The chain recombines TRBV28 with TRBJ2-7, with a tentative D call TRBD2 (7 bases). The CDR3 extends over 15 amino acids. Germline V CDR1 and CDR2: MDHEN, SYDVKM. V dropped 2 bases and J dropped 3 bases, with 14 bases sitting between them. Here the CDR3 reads CASSLGGGPFYEQYF. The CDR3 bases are TGTGCCAGCAGTTTAGGGGGGGGGCCTTTCTACGAGCAGTACTTC.

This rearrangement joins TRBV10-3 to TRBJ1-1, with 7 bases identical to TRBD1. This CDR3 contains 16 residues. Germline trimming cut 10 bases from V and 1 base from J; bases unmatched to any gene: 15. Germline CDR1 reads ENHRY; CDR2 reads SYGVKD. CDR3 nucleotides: TGTGCCACCATCGAACGTCCCCACAGGGGGAACACTGAAGCTTTCTTT. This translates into CATIERPHRGNTEAFF.

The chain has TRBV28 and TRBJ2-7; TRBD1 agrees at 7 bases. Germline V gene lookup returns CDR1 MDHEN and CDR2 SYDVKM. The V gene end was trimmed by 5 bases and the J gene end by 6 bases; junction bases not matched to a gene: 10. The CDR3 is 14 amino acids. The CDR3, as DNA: TGTGCCAGCAGTCCGACAGGGTTCGGGCCCGAGCAGTACTTC. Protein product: CASSPTGFGPEQYF.

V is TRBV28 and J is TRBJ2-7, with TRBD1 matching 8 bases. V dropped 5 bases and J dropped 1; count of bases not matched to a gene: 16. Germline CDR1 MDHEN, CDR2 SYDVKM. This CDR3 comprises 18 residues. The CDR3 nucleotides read TGTGCCAGCAGTAGGCCGCCCCTCCGGGACAGGCCGTCCTACGAGCAGTACTTC. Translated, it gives CASSRPPLRDRPSYEQYF.

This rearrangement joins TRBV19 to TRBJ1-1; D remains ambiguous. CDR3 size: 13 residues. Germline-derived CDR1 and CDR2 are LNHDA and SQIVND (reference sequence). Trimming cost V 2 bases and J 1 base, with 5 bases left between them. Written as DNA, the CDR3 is TGTGCCAGTAGTATACTCGGGAACACTGAAGCTTTCTTT. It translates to CASSILGNTEAFF.

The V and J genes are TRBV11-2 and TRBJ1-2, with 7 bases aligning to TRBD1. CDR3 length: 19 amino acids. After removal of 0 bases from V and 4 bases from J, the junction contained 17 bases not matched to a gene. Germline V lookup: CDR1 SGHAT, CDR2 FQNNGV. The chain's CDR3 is CASSLEVPTGTAGPYGYTF. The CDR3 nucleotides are TGTGCCAGCAGCTTAGAGGTCCCTACTGGGACAGCCGGTCCCTATGGCTACACCTTC.

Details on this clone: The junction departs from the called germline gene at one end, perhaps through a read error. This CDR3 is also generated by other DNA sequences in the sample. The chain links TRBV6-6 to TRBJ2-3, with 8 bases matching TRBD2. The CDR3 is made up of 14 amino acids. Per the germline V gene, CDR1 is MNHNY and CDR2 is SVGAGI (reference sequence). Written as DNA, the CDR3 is TGCGCCAGCAGTGCCGGGGGGGTCACAGATACGCAGTATTTT. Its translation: CASSAGGVTDTQYF.

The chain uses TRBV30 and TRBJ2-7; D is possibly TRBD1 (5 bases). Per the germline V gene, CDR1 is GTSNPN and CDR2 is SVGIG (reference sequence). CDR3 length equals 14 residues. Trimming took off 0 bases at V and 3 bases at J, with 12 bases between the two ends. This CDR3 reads CAWSVWIGDYEQYF. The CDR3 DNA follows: TGTGCCTGGAGTGTATGGATAGGGGACTACGAGCAGTACTTC.

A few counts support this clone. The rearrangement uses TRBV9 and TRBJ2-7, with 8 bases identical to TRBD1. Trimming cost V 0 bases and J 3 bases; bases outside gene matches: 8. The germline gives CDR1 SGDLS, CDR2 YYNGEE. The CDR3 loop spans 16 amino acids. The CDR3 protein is CASSVGPTGGGYEQYF. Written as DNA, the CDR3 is TGTGCCAGCAGCGTAGGGCCCACAGGGGGTGGCTACGAGCAGTACTTC.

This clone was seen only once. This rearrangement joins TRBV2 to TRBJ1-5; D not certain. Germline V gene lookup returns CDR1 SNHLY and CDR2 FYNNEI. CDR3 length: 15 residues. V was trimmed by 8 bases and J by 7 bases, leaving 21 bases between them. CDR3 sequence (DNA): TGTGCCAGCCTTGGTTCTCCTTCCGGGAGACAGCCCCAGCATTTT. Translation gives CASLGSPSGRQPQHF.